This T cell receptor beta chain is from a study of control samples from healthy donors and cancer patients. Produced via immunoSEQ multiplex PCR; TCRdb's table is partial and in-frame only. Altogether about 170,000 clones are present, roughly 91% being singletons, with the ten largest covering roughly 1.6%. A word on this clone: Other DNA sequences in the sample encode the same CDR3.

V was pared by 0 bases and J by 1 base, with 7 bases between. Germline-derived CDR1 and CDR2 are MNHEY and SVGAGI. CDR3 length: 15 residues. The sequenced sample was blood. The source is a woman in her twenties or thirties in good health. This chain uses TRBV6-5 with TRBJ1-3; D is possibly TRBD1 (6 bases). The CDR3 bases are TGTGCCAGCAGTTACTCCAGGGGATCTGGAAACACCATATATTTT. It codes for CASSYSRGSGNTIYF.